The clone carrying this TCR beta chain was seen many times. TCRdb used MiXCR to reprocess the 5' RACE reads, holding one entry per CDR3 protein. The data hold roughly 110,000 distinct CDR3 sequences, with around 11% observed a single time. This sample was included in a study of T-cell memory formation after mild COVID-19. This CDR3 region has 13 residues. This sequence originates from an adult woman who had mild COVID-19 (a few samples of this study predate the infection). Cell type and time point are not known. The sample consisted of PBMCs or a T cell subset sorted from them (not recorded which). The chain is built from TRBV21-1 and TRBJ1-1; whether TRBD1, the table's D call, matches the DNA was not checked. TRBV21-1 is recorded as a pseudogene. This CDR3 reads CASSARGNTEAFF. The DNA of the CDR3 is TGTGCCAGCAGCGCCAGGGGTAACACTGAAGCTTTCTTT.